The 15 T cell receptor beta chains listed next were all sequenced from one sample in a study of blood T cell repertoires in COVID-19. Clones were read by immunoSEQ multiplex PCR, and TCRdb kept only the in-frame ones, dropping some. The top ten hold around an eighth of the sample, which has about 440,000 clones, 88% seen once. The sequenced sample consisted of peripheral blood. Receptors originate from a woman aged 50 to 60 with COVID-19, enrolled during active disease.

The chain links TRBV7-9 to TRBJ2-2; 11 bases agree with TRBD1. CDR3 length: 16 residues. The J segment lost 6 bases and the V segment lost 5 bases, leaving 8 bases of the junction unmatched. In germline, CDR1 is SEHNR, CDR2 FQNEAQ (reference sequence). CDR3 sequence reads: CASSIPGQGVPGELFF. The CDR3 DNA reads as TGTGCCAGCAGCATCCCGGGACAGGGGGTTCCCGGGGAGCTGTTTTTT. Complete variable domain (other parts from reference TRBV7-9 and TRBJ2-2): DTGVSQNPRHKITKRGQNVTFRCDPISEHNRLYWYRQTLGQGPEFLTYFQNEAQLEKSRLLSDRFSAERPKGSFSTLEIQRTEQGDSAMYLCASSIPGQGVPGELFFGEGSRLTVL.

The CDR3 sequence is CASSLGSGGDTDTQYF. DNA of the CDR3: TGTGCCAGCAGTTTAGGTAGCGGGGGGGACACAGATACGCAGTATTTT. The chain carries TRBV6-5 and TRBJ2-3, with TRBD2 matching over 11 bases. The CDR3 spans 16 residues. Germline assignment: CDR1 MNHEY and CDR2 SVGAGI. Germline trimming cut 4 bases from V and 2 bases from J; bases unmatched to any gene: 5.

This chain's CDR3 is CAWSVGRDQPQHF. DNA of the CDR3: TGTGCCTGGAGTGTAGGGAGGGATCAGCCCCAGCATTTT. This chain connects TRBV30 to TRBJ1-5; D is ambiguous. The germline CDR1 and CDR2 sequences are GTSNPN and SVGIG (reference sequence). Trimming took off 0 bases at V and 5 bases at J, with 8 bases between the two ends. The CDR3 totals 13 residues.

CDR3 protein: CAWSRGTANEKLFF. CDR3 sequence (DNA): TGTGCCTGGAGCCGAGGGACAGCGAATGAAAAACTGTTTTTT. The chain has TRBV30 and TRBJ1-4, with 7 positions matching TRBD1. Germline CDR1 GTSNPN, CDR2 SVGIG (reference sequence). V was clipped by 3 bases and J by 5 bases; unmatched bases: 6. This CDR3 is 14 amino acids long.

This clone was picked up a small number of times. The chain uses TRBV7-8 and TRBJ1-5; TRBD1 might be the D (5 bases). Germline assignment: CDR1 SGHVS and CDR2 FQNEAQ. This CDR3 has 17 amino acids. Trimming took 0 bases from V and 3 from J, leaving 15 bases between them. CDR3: CASSLAPSRAVNQPQHF. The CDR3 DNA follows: TGTGCCAGCAGCTTAGCGCCAAGCAGGGCCGTCAATCAGCCCCAGCATTTT.

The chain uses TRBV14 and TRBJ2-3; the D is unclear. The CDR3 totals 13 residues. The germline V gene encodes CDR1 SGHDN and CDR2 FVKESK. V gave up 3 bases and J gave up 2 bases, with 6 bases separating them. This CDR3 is CASSHTYTDTQYF. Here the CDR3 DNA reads TGTGCCAGCAGCCATACTTACACAGATACGCAGTATTTT. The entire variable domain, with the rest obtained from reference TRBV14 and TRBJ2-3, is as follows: EAGVTQFPSHSVIEKGQTVTLRCDPISGHDNLYWYRRVMGKEIKFLLHFVKESKQDESGMPNNRFLAERTGGTYSTLKVQPAELEDSGVYFCASSHTYTDTQYFGPGTRLTVL.

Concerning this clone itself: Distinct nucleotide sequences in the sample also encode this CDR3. The CDR3 DNA is TGTGCCAGCAGTGTGAGCGGGGAGCTGTTTTTT. Encoded protein: CASSVSGELFF. The gene calls are TRBV2 and TRBJ2-2; no clear D. Germline V lookup: CDR1 SNHLY, CDR2 FYNNEI. Trimming took off 4 bases at V and 7 bases at J, with 4 bases between the two ends. The CDR3 runs to 11 residues.

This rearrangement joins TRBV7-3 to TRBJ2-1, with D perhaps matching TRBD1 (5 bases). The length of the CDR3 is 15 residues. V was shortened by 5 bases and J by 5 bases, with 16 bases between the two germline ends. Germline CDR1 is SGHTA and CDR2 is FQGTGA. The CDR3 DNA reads TGTGCCAGCAGCCAGACTCACGTCAGGGACAATGAGCAGTTCTTC. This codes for CASSQTHVRDNEQFF.

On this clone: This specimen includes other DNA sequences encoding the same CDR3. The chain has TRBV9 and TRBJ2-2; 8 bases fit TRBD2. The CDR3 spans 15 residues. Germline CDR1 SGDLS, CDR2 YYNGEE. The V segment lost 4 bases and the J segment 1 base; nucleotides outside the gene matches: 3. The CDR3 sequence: CASSLSGGNTGELFF. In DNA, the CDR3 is TGTGCCAGCAGCCTCAGCGGGGGGAACACCGGGGAGCTGTTTTTT.

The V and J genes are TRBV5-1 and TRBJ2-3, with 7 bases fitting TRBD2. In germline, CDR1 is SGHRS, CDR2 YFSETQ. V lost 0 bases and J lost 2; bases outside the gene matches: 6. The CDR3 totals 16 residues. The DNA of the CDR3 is TGCGCCAGCAGCTTGGCGGGCGGGGGACTCACAGATACGCAGTATTTT. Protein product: CASSLAGGGLTDTQYF. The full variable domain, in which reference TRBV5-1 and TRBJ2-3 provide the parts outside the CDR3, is KAGVTQTPRYLIKTRGQQVTLSCSPISGHRSVSWYQQTPGQGLQFLFEYFSETQRNKGNFPGRFSGRQFSNSRSEMNVSTLELGDSALYLCASSLAGGGLTDTQYFGPGTRLTVL.

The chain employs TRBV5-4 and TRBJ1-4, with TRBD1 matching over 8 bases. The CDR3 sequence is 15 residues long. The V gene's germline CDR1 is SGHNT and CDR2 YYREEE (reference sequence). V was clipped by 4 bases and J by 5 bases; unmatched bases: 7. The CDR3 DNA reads TGTGCCAGCAGCGTAGGACAGGGTAGGAATGAAAAACTGTTTTTT. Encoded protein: CASSVGQGRNEKLFF.

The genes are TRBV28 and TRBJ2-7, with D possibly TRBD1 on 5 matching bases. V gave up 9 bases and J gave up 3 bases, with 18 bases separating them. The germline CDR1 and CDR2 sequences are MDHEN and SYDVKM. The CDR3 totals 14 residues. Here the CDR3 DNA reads TGTGCCAGTTATGGTCAGGGATTTGGCTACGAGCAGTACTTC. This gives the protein CASYGQGFGYEQYF. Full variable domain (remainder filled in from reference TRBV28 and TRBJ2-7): DVKVTQSSRYLVKRTGEKVFLECVQDMDHENMFWYRQDPGLGLRLIYFSYDVKMKEKGDIPEGYSVSREKKERFSLILESASTNQTSMYLCASYGQGFGYEQYFGPGTRLTVT.

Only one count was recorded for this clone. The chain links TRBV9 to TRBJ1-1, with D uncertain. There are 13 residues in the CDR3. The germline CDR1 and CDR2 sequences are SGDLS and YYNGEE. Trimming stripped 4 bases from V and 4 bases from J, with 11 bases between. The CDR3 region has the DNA TGTGCCAGCAGCCCCCTCGGTTCCACTGAAGCTTTCTTT. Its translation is CASSPLGSTEAFF.

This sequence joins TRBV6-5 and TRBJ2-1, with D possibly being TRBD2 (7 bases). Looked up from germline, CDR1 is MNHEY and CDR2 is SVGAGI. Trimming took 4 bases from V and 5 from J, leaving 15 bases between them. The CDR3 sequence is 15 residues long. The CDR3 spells CASSSAGATDNEQFF. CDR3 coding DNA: TGTGCCAGCAGTTCGGCGGGGGCCACCGACAATGAGCAGTTCTTC.

CDR3 loop: CASSFLGQGDEQYF. The CDR3 nucleotides read TGTGCCAGCAGTTTTCTCGGACAGGGGGACGAGCAGTACTTC. This chain joins TRBV28 and TRBJ2-7; 10 bases fit TRBD1. This CDR3 comprises 14 residues. J lost 5 bases, V lost 3 bases, and 4 bases had no gene match. Germline CDR1 is MDHEN and CDR2 is SYDVKM. Drawing the rest from reference TRBV28 and TRBJ2-7, the complete variable domain is DVKVTQSSRYLVKRTGEKVFLECVQDMDHENMFWYRQDPGLGLRLIYFSYDVKMKEKGDIPEGYSVSREKKERFSLILESASTNQTSMYLCASSFLGQGDEQYFGPGTRLTVT.